These 10 T cell receptor beta chains were sequenced from one sample in a study of shared clonotypes between healthy human individuals. Profiling relied on immunoSEQ multiplex PCR, and the TCRdb table lists in-frame clones only, not all of them. The table lists about 1.5 million clones, 95% to 99% of them singletons. What was sequenced was naive CD4+ T cells sorted from blood. The subset is: CD45RA+ positively selected. Every receptor here comes from a man aged 25-40 years in good health.

V usage is TRBV14 and J usage is TRBJ2-1; the D gene is possibly TRBD2 (6 bases). The CDR3 has 13 residues. V gave up 4 bases and J gave up 6 bases, with 10 bases separating them. Germline V gives CDR1 SGHDN, CDR2 FVKESK. CDR3 amino acids: CASSRGLLNEQFF. CDR3 DNA: TGTGCCAGCAGCCGGGGACTCCTCAATGAGCAGTTCTTC. Full variable domain (outside the CDR3, taken from reference TRBV14 and TRBJ2-1): EAGVTQFPSHSVIEKGQTVTLRCDPISGHDNLYWYRRVMGKEIKFLLHFVKESKQDESGMPNNRFLAERTGGTYSTLKVQPAELEDSGVYFCASSRGLLNEQFFGPGTRLTVL.

The genes are TRBV6-1 and TRBJ2-6; D is undetermined. The CDR3 has 15 residues. In germline, CDR1 is MNHNS, CDR2 SASEGT. Trimming pared 6 bases from V and 2 bases from J, leaving 11 bases between. The CDR3 sequence: CASRAGSAGANVLTF. Here the CDR3 DNA reads TGTGCCAGCAGGGCAGGATCGGCTGGGGCCAACGTCCTGACTTTC.

The chain joins TRBV30 to TRBJ2-2, with D unresolved. The CDR3 is 11 residues long. The germline CDR1 and CDR2 sequences are GTSNPN and SVGIG (reference sequence). V was shortened by 4 bases and J by 8 bases, with 8 bases between the two germline ends. Here the CDR3 DNA reads TGTGCCTGGACCGTAGGGGGGGAGCTGTTTTTT. Its protein product is CAWTVGGELFF.

V and J are TRBV15 and TRBJ2-7; 12 nucleotides match TRBD1. The CDR3 consists of 15 residues. The V gene end was trimmed by 3 bases and the J gene end by 6 bases; junction bases not matched to a gene: 6. Germline V CDR1 and CDR2: LNHNV, YYDKDF (reference sequence). The CDR3, as DNA: TGTGCCACCAGCAGGGGACAGGGGGCCGAATTCGAGCAGTACTTC. Protein product: CATSRGQGAEFEQYF. Full variable domain (outside the CDR3, taken from reference TRBV15 and TRBJ2-7): DAMVIQNPRYQVTQFGKPVTLSCSQTLNHNVMYWYQQKSSQAPKLLFHYYDKDFNNEADTPDNFQSRRPNTSFCFLDIRSPGLGDTAMYLCATSRGQGAEFEQYFGPGTRLTVT.

This clone was seen once. This rearrangement joins TRBV7-2 to TRBJ1-2, with no clear D. V was cut by 5 bases and J by 5 bases, with 15 bases left in between. Germline-derived CDR1 and CDR2 are SGHTA and FQGNSA. This CDR3 region has 14 residues. CDR3 DNA sequence: TGTGCCAGCAGCCCTCAAACGTACACGTATGGCTACACCTTC. This translates into CASSPQTYTYGYTF. The complete variable domain, with remaining parts taken from reference TRBV7-2 and TRBJ1-2, reads GAGVSQSPSNKVTEKGKDVELRCDPISGHTALYWYRQSLGQGLEFLIYFQGNSAPDKSGLPSDRFSAERTGGSVSTLTIQRTQQEDSAVYLCASSPQTYTYGYTFGSGTRLTVV.

This chain uses TRBV10-3 with TRBJ1-3, with TRBD1 as a possible D gene (6 bases). CDR1 and CDR2 (germline): ENHRY, SYGVKD. The V gene lost 6 bases and the J gene lost 2 bases, with 8 bases spanning the gap. This CDR3 contains 13 residues. The CDR3 region has the DNA TGTGCCATCAGCACAGGGCCTGGAAACACCATATATTTT. Translation: CAISTGPGNTIYF.

The chain carries TRBV6-5 and TRBJ2-5; the D is unclear. The CDR3 runs 13 residues. Germline CDR1 is MNHEY and CDR2 is SVGAGI. V lost 6 bases, J lost 5 bases, and 13 bases lay in between. The CDR3 sequence: CASRARVLETQYF. The CDR3 DNA reads TGTGCCAGCAGGGCCCGGGTGTTGGAGACCCAGTACTTC.

The chain links TRBV5-1 to TRBJ2-3; D is undetermined. CDR3 length: 17 residues. Germline CDR1 and CDR2: SGHRS and YFSETQ. The germline V and J ends were trimmed by 2 bases and 2 bases, with 18 bases remaining between them. The CDR3 reads CASSFFSVVGYTDTQYF. In nucleotides, the CDR3 is TGCGCCAGCAGCTTTTTCAGCGTAGTGGGGTACACAGATACGCAGTATTTT.

The chain combines TRBV11-2 with TRBJ2-6, with 15 bases identical to TRBD2. The V segment lost 8 bases and the J segment 8 bases; nucleotides outside the gene matches: 7. The CDR3 runs to 16 residues. Germline values: CDR1 SGHAT, CDR2 FQNNGV. DNA of the CDR3: TGTGCCAGCGGGGGACTAGCGGGAGGTACCACCAACGTCCTGACTTTC. Protein sequence: CASGGLAGGTTNVLTF.

V and J are TRBV19 and TRBJ2-2; D could derive from TRBD1 or TRBD2 (6 bases each). The germline gives CDR1 LNHDA, CDR2 SQIVND (reference sequence). Between the trimmed V and J ends, which lost 5 bases and 0 bases, there was a span of 13 bases. The CDR3 has 16 amino acids. CDR3 amino acids: CASSHLGGANTGELFF. CDR3 DNA sequence: TGTGCCAGTAGTCACTTGGGGGGCGCGAACACCGGGGAGCTGTTTTTT. The whole variable domain, filled in from reference TRBV19 and TRBJ2-2, reads DGGITQSPKYLFRKEGQNVTLSCEQNLNHDAMYWYRQDPGQGLRLIYYSQIVNDFQKGDIAEGYSVSREKKESFPLTVTSAQKNPTAFYLCASSHLGGANTGELFFGEGSRLTVL.